Listed below are T cell receptor beta chains from one sample, sequenced in a study of blood T cell repertoires in COVID-19. Sequencing used immunoSEQ multiplex PCR; TCRdb keeps in-frame clones, though not all of them. The table lists 250,000 to 400,000 clones, about 87% of them singletons. Material for sequencing was PBMCs or T cells enriched from blood (not recorded which). Receptors were obtained from a woman in her twenties or thirties who had recovered from COVID-19. The CDR3 runs from the conserved cysteine through the conserved F or W. Each record gives: J gene, V gene, D gene, clone size, CDR3 DNA, CDR3 protein. The D gene is left open where the match is weak. Some rows mark clone size as missing; the rest say once, few, many or name a class of expanded clone.

j_gene: TRBJ1-5; v_gene: TRBV5-1; d_gene: -; abundance: -; CDR3nt: TGCGCCAGCAGCTTCGATGGACAGAGTGATCAGCCCCAGCATTTT; CDR3aa: CASSFDGQSDQPQHF
j_gene: TRBJ2-1; v_gene: TRBV7-3; d_gene: TRBD2; abundance: -; CDR3nt: TGTGCCAGCAGCCGTAGCGGGGGAAGGTTGGATGAGCAGTTCTTC; CDR3aa: CASSRSGGRLDEQFF
j_gene: TRBJ2-1; v_gene: TRBV11-2; d_gene: -; abundance: -; CDR3nt: TGTGCCAGCAGCCCGCTGCGGCGGCCCAATGAGCAGTTCTTC; CDR3aa: CASSPLRRPNEQFF
j_gene: TRBJ1-1; v_gene: TRBV6-5; d_gene: -; abundance: -; CDR3nt: TGTGCCAGCAGTTACGCCAGCTGGGCCACTGAAGCTTTCTTT; CDR3aa: CASSYASWATEAFF
j_gene: TRBJ1-1; v_gene: TRBV5-4; d_gene: -; abundance: -; CDR3nt: TGTGCCAGCAGCCGCAGGGGTGTCAACACTGAAGCTTTCTTT; CDR3aa: CASSRRGVNTEAFF
j_gene: TRBJ2-3; v_gene: TRBV5-1; d_gene: -; abundance: once; CDR3nt: TGCGCCAGCACTGGGGCGGATACGCAGTATTTT; CDR3aa: CASTGADTQYF
j_gene: TRBJ2-7; v_gene: TRBV7-6; d_gene: -; abundance: -; CDR3nt: TGTGCCAGCAGCTTAGCCGCAGGAGGGTCCTACGAGCAGTACTTC; CDR3aa: CASSLAAGGSYEQYF
j_gene: TRBJ2-7; v_gene: TRBV5-4; d_gene: TRBD2; abundance: -; CDR3nt: TGTGCCAGCAGCGGCGGGGCTAGCGGGGCTTACGAGCAGTACTTC; CDR3aa: CASSGGASGAYEQYF
j_gene: TRBJ1-5; v_gene: TRBV18; d_gene: TRBD1; abundance: -; CDR3nt: TGTGCCAGCACCGGACAGGGCCTTGGTCAGCCCCAGCATTTT; CDR3aa: CASTGQGLGQPQHF
j_gene: TRBJ1-3; v_gene: TRBV7-2; d_gene: -; abundance: -; CDR3nt: TGTGCCAGCAGCTCGGACAGAGCTGGAAACACCATATATTTT; CDR3aa: CASSSDRAGNTIYF
j_gene: TRBJ1-2; v_gene: TRBV2; d_gene: -; abundance: -; CDR3nt: TGTGCCAGCAGTGAAGAAGGGAGGAGACATGCCTATGGCTACACCTTC; CDR3aa: CASSEEGRRHAYGYTF
j_gene: TRBJ2-1; v_gene: TRBV2; d_gene: TRBD1; abundance: -; CDR3nt: TGTGCCAGCAGTGAATATGGACAGGGGGAGTTCTTC; CDR3aa: CASSEYGQGEFF
j_gene: TRBJ2-5; v_gene: TRBV3-1/TRBV3-2; d_gene: TRBD2; abundance: -; CDR3nt: TGTGCCAGCAGCCAGACTAGCGGATTCCAAGAGACCCAGTACTTC; CDR3aa: CASSQTSGFQETQYF
j_gene: TRBJ2-7; v_gene: TRBV5-1; d_gene: -; abundance: -; CDR3nt: TGCGCCAGCAGCCTGGCGGAGGGCGACTCCTACGAGCAGTACTTC; CDR3aa: CASSLAEGDSYEQYF
j_gene: TRBJ1-6; v_gene: TRBV27; d_gene: TRBD1; abundance: -; CDR3nt: TGTGCCAGCAGTTTATTAACAGGGGGATACAATTCACCCCTCCACTTT; CDR3aa: CASSLLTGGYNSPLHF
j_gene: TRBJ2-5; v_gene: TRBV5-1; d_gene: -; abundance: -; CDR3nt: TGCGCCAGCAGCTTGGGTCCACGTACAGCGGCAGAGACCCAGTACTTC; CDR3aa: CASSLGPRTAAETQYF
j_gene: TRBJ2-7; v_gene: TRBV5-1; d_gene: -; abundance: -; CDR3nt: TGCGCCAGCAGCATGACAGACTCCTACGAGCAGTACTTC; CDR3aa: CASSMTDSYEQYF
j_gene: TRBJ1-6; v_gene: TRBV15; d_gene: -; abundance: -; CDR3nt: TGTGCCACCAGCAGAGATCCACAGGTCGGAAATTCACCCCTCCACTTT; CDR3aa: CATSRDPQVGNSPLHF
j_gene: TRBJ1-1; v_gene: TRBV27; d_gene: -; abundance: -; CDR3nt: TGTGCCAGCAGTTTATCGGCCCTGAACACTGAAGCTTTCTTT; CDR3aa: CASSLSALNTEAFF
j_gene: TRBJ1-1; v_gene: TRBV27; d_gene: -; abundance: -; CDR3nt: TGTGCCAGCAGTTTTGTCCGGGAGGGCGGCACTGAAGCTTTCTTT; CDR3aa: CASSFVREGGTEAFF
j_gene: TRBJ1-2; v_gene: TRBV28; d_gene: -; abundance: -; CDR3nt: TGTGCCAGCAGTTTAAAGGGGAATGGCTACACCTTC; CDR3aa: CASSLKGNGYTF
j_gene: TRBJ1-2; v_gene: TRBV7-2; d_gene: -; abundance: -; CDR3nt: TGTGCCAGCAGCTCATCCGGGACAATTAGGTTGGAAGGCTACACCTTC; CDR3aa: CASSSSGTIRLEGYTF
j_gene: TRBJ2-1; v_gene: TRBV28; d_gene: TRBD1; abundance: -; CDR3nt: TGTGCCAGCAGTCAGCAAAGGACAGGGGGCTACAATGAGCAGTTCTTC; CDR3aa: CASSQQRTGGYNEQFF
j_gene: TRBJ2-2; v_gene: TRBV5-1; d_gene: TRBD1; abundance: -; CDR3nt: TGCGCCAGCAGCTTGGATGGGGACAGGGGGCGCCTCACCGGGGAGCTGTTTTTT; CDR3aa: CASSLDGDRGRLTGELFF
j_gene: TRBJ1-1; v_gene: TRBV19; d_gene: TRBD1; abundance: -; CDR3nt: TGTGCCACCCTCCCACAGGGGCCCTCGAAAACTGAAGCTTTCTTT; CDR3aa: CATLPQGPSKTEAFF
j_gene: TRBJ1-4; v_gene: TRBV11-1; d_gene: -; abundance: -; CDR3nt: TGTGCCAGCAGCTGGGTGACATCTGAAAAACTGTTTTTT; CDR3aa: CASSWVTSEKLFF
j_gene: TRBJ1-1; v_gene: TRBV28; d_gene: TRBD1; abundance: -; CDR3nt: TGTGCCAGCATCGTTAGGGGGCACGCTTCGAACACTGAAGCTTTCTTT; CDR3aa: CASIVRGHASNTEAFF
j_gene: TRBJ1-3; v_gene: TRBV21-1; d_gene: -; abundance: -; CDR3nt: TGTGCCAGCAGCAACTCGACAGGGATCTCTGGAAACACCATATATTTT; CDR3aa: CASSNSTGISGNTIYF